These 6 T cell receptor beta chains originate from one sample sequenced in a study of blood T cell repertoires in COVID-19. Sequencing was performed with immunoSEQ multiplex PCR; in TCRdb, only in-frame clones are kept and a portion is missing. This table holds around 700,000 clones, around 90% found once. The specimen was peripheral blood. All receptors derive from a woman aged 18-29 years with acute or convalescent COVID-19.

The CDR3 nucleotides are TGTGCCAGCAGCTTCCAGGGTAATTCCTACGAGCAGTACTTC. This encodes CASSFQGNSYEQYF. V gene TRBV11-2 combines with J gene TRBJ2-7; D might be TRBD1 (5 bases). The germline gives CDR1 SGHAT, CDR2 FQNNGV. Between the trimmed V and J ends, which lost 3 bases and 1 base, there was a span of 10 bases. This CDR3 contains 14 residues.

This sequence joins TRBV4-2 and TRBJ2-1; D may be TRBD2 (7 bases). Deletions cut 0 bases from V and 1 base from J, with 16 bases between. Looked up from germline, CDR1 is LGHNA and CDR2 is YNFKEQ. The CDR3 consists of 18 residues. Here the CDR3 DNA reads TGTGCCAGCAGCCAAGAGGGGGGGCTGCTTGTATCCTACAATGAGCAGTTCTTC. It is translated as CASSQEGGLLVSYNEQFF.

The gene calls are TRBV27 and TRBJ2-7; 9 bases agree with TRBD1. The CDR3 is 13 amino acids. V trimming: 3 bases; J trimming: 4 bases; junction bases outside the gene matches: 1. In germline, CDR1 is MNHEY, CDR2 SMNVEV (reference sequence). The CDR3 is CASSFGQGYEQYF. The DNA for the CDR3 is TGTGCCAGCAGTTTTGGACAGGGGTACGAGCAGTACTTC.

The V and J genes are TRBV30 and TRBJ2-7; 9 bases line up with TRBD1. The V gene's germline CDR1 is GTSNPN and CDR2 SVGIG (reference sequence). This CDR3 region has 12 residues. The V gene end was trimmed by 1 base and the J gene end by 6 bases; junction bases not matched to a gene: 1. In nucleotides, the CDR3 is TGTGCCTGGAGTGGGACAGGGGTCGAGCAGTACTTC. It yields the protein CAWSGTGVEQYF.

The chain carries TRBV19 and TRBJ1-1; TRBD1 matches at 9 bases. V dropped 11 bases and J dropped 3; count of bases not matched to a gene: 7. CDR1 is LNHDA, CDR2 SQIVND, per germline (reference sequence). The CDR3 covers 13 residues. This chain's CDR3 is CASKTGGYTEAFF. The DNA of the CDR3 is TGTGCCTCCAAGACAGGGGGATACACTGAAGCTTTCTTT.

Only a few counts were recorded for this clone. The J gene is TRBJ1-1, the V gene TRBV29-1; TRBD1 is a possible D gene (5 bases). Looked up from germline, CDR1 is SQVTM and CDR2 is ANQGSEA. The CDR3 consists of 14 residues. V was pared by 1 base and J by 4 bases, with 13 bases between. CDR3 sequence reads: CSVEVVPGRTEAFF. CDR3 DNA sequence: TGCAGCGTTGAAGTAGTTCCAGGGCGCACTGAAGCTTTCTTT.